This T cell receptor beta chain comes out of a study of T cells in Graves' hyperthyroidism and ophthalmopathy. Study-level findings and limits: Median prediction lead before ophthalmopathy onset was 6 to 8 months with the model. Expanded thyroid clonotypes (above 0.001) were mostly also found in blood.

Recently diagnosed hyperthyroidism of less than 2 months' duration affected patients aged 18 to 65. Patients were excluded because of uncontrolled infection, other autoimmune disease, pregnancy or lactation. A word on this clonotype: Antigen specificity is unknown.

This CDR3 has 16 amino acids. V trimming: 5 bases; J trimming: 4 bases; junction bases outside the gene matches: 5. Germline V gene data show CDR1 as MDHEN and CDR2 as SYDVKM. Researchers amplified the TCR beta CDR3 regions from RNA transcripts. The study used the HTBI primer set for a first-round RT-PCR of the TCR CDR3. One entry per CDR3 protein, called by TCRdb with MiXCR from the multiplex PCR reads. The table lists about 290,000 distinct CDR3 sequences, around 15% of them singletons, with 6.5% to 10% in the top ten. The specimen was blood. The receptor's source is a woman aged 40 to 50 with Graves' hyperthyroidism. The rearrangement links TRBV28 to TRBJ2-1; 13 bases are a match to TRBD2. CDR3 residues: CASSPSGLAGYNEQFF. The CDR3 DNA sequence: TGTGCCAGCAGTCCGTCGGGACTAGCGGGATACAATGAGCAGTTCTTC.